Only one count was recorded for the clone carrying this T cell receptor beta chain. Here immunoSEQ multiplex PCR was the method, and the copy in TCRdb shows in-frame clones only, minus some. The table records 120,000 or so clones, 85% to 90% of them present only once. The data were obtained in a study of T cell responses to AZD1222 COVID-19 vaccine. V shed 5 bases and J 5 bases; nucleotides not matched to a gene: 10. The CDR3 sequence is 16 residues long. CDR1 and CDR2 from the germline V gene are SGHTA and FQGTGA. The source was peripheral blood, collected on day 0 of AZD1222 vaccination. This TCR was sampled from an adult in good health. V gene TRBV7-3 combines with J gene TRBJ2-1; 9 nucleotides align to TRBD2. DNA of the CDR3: TGTGCCAGCAGCCTATATAATAGCGGGGGAAACAATGAGCAGTTCTTC. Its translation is CASSLYNSGGNNEQFF.